This T cell receptor (beta chain) was documented in a study of T cell responses to AZD1222 COVID-19 vaccine. A note on this clone: Its specificity is unknown.

TCRdb keeps only in-frame clones here, not all; method: immunoSEQ multiplex PCR. The table includes 150,000 to 200,000 clones, about 94% detected once. CDR3 length equals 14 residues. In germline, CDR1 is SQVTM, CDR2 ANQGSEA. Trimming at V came to 2 bases and at J to 7 bases, leaving 10 bases not matched to a gene. Findings and caveats of the study: Reportedly, nearly half of unique spike TCRs recognized epitopes outside B.1.351/B.1.1.7 mutations. A rise in Spike-specific TCR breadth and depth followed two AZD1222 doses. No day 14 peak samples; only post-peak repertoires were characterized.

This TCR was recovered from an adult who received the AZD1222 COVID-19 vaccine. V and J are TRBV29-1 and TRBJ2-7; 8 nucleotides agree with TRBD1. The specimen was peripheral blood, collected 28 days after the second AZD1222 dose. CDR3 sequence reads: CSVENRQGAREQYF. The CDR3 coding sequence is TGCAGCGTTGAAAATCGGCAGGGGGCGCGGGAGCAGTACTTC.